Reported below is one T cell receptor beta chain. This clone was seen once. The antigen it binds to is not known. Per-base quality was not reported, and no clone a single base away is much larger than it. The cysteine opens and the phenylalanine closes a CDR3 of 12 amino acids. Of all the DNA, just the CDR3 is kept, 36 bases in frame from base 1. V lost 4 bases and J lost 5 bases; the stretch between them is 10 bases long. The germline V gene yields SGHRS for CDR1 and YFSETQ for CDR2. One collaborating source in Seattle enrolled patients during active infection and followed them longitudinally through the course of disease. Whole blood was collected in K2EDTA tubes by collaborating institutions according to the institutions' own protocols. Collaborator samples were shipped for TCRbeta analysis as frozen whole blood, isolated PBMCs, or DNA extracted from either sample type. This record comes from a study of blood T cell repertoires in COVID-19 (dated by TCRdb to 2018 to 2021). As for the study more broadly: Samples from collaborators originated in the United States, Italy and Spain and spanned both the acute and convalescent phases of COVID-19. The prospective study material was composed of cDNA or gDNA derived from T cells, B-cell-depleted T cells, or PBMCs. The dataset comprised deeply sampled blood TCRbeta repertoires from subjects exposed to, actively infected with, or recovered from COVID-19. The repertoires were released in a freely available public database intended as a resource for research on the immune response to SARS-CoV-2. Samples came from the ongoing ImmuneRACE study (first 160 participants) plus 1,254 subjects from 6 global collaborators. A de-identified subject ID, COVID-19 status, age in years and sex were almost always included in the sample metadata. Where available, HLA class I and class II types were obtained from metadata supplied by the sample provider rather than from assay-based typing.

The full study reports these points: How much clinical and demographic metadata was included differed by source and by participant, and the metadata was provided uncurated.

TCRbeta CDR3 regions were amplified from genomic DNA by means of the immunoSEQ Assay, a bias-controlled multiplex PCR. As for the original processing: The number of nucleated cells in each sample was estimated by amplification of reference gene primers within the assay. Sequence reads were collapsed and filtered to measure the absolute abundance of every unique TCRbeta CDR3 rearrangement. For each sample, productive Simpson clonality was calculated as the square root of Simpson's diversity index over productive rearrangements. Entries here come from immuneACCESS through TCRdb and include only in-frame sequences with V and J called. Some clones fail to appear in such tables; in the studies checked, an unresolved V gene covers under half of the shortfall, and the cause of the remainder is unknown. Clone size and the V and J calls come from that table; the DNA yielded D and trimming. The sample table holds about 310,000 clones, of which around 90% were seen once. More than 0.85% of the sample rests with the top ten.

This sequence uses TRBV5-1 and TRBJ2-7; the D gene lacks a confident call. The material sequenced was peripheral blood. The TCR comes from a woman aged 40 to 55 with COVID-19, enrolled during active disease. The CDR3 amino acid sequence is: CASSQTWDEQYF. The nucleotides are TGCGCCAGCAGCCAGACATGGGACGAGCAGTACTTC.